This is a list of T cell receptor beta chains from one sample in a study of blood T cell repertoires in COVID-19. Assay: immunoSEQ multiplex PCR; the TCRdb copy retains only in-frame clones and omits some. This sample carries hundreds of thousands of clones, approximately 85% of them seen once, and the ten largest clones take over 2%. Sequenced: PBMCs or T cells enriched from blood (not recorded which). These receptors originate from a middle-aged woman with acute COVID-19. CDR3s include the opening cysteine and the closing phenylalanine or tryptophan. The order of the fields is J gene, V gene, CDR3 protein.

TRBJ1-4 | TRBV5-1 | CASSLITGTNEKLFF
TRBJ1-5 | TRBV5-6 | CASSLAGRVNQPQHF
TRBJ1-2 | TRBV2 | CASTSTGVGGYTF
TRBJ1-2 | TRBV7-6 | CASSLTYNRGGGYTF
TRBJ1-5 | TRBV6-5 | CASRDLTGGNQPQHF
TRBJ2-7 | TRBV7-8 | CASNHPGTGSWNEQYF
TRBJ1-2 | TRBV2 | CASGGGQGLGYTF
TRBJ1-2 | TRBV5-1 | CASSPDREDGYTF
TRBJ1-5 | TRBV5-1 | CASSLGQGLNQPQHF
TRBJ2-7 | TRBV5-6 | CASSTRGNEQYF
TRBJ1-2 | TRBV19 | CASSRGYGYTF
TRBJ1-1 | TRBV7-9 | CASSLAAKYTEAFF
TRBJ1-4 | TRBV11-2 | CASSLPRQGGEKLFF
TRBJ1-1 | TRBV30 | CAWRVPGTNEAFF
TRBJ1-2 | TRBV2 | CASRLGQGNYGYTF